This entry lists 30 T cell receptor beta chains sequenced from one sample in a study of blood T cell repertoires in COVID-19. Profiling relied on immunoSEQ multiplex PCR, and the TCRdb table lists in-frame clones only, not all of them. The table records fewer than 450,000 clones, around 90% of them present only once. Sequences were obtained from PBMCs or T cells enriched from blood (not recorded which). These receptors were taken from a young woman who had recovered from COVID-19.

This rearrangement joins TRBV7-2 to TRBJ2-5, with 8 bases that match TRBD2. Germline loops: CDR1 SGHTA, CDR2 FQGNSA. The CDR3 covers 15 residues. Trimming removed 0 bases from V and 5 bases from J; junction bases left unmatched: 5. The CDR3 sequence is CASSLAKTSAETQYF. The CDR3 coding sequence is TGTGCCAGCAGCTTAGCGAAGACTAGCGCGGAGACCCAGTACTTC.

The chain joins TRBV4-2 to TRBJ1-2; 7 bases map to TRBD1. In germline, CDR1 is LGHNA, CDR2 YNFKEQ. The CDR3 is made up of 15 amino acids. J gave up 0 bases and V 1 base, and 2 bases lay outside the gene matches. The DNA for the CDR3 is TGTGCCAGCAGCCAAGGGCAGGGGGCTAACTATGGCTACACCTTC. It is translated as CASSQGQGANYGYTF.

This clone showed up just a few times. The chain combines TRBV27 with TRBJ1-5; D gene ambiguous. This CDR3 contains 18 residues. Per germline, CDR1 MNHEY and CDR2 SMNVEV (reference sequence). The germline V and J ends were trimmed by 3 bases and 5 bases, with 23 bases remaining between them. CDR3 DNA: TGTGCCAGCAGTTTCGTACCCCCTCTTTCTTACGACTATCAGCCCCAGCATTTT. This translates into CASSFVPPLSYDYQPQHF.

This clone has only one observation. This chain links TRBV5-1 with TRBJ1-2; D remains ambiguous. Germline CDR1 and CDR2: SGHRS and YFSETQ. V was trimmed by 0 bases and J by 6 bases, leaving 18 bases between them. This CDR3 region has 16 residues. The CDR3 sequence: CASSLEGRTKDHGYTF. CDR3 nucleotides: TGCGCCAGCAGCTTGGAAGGCAGGACTAAGGATCATGGCTACACCTTC.

This clone was observed once. The rearrangement links TRBV13 to TRBJ2-7; 9 bases map to TRBD2. Germline loops: CDR1 PRHDT, CDR2 FYEKMQ (reference sequence). The junction had 4 bases not matched to a gene; V was cut back by 4 bases and J by 3 bases. This CDR3 spans 14 amino acids. This CDR3 reads CASSSVAGDYEQYF. The CDR3 DNA reads TGTGCCAGCAGCTCGGTAGCGGGGGACTACGAGCAGTACTTC.

This rearrangement joins TRBV5-1 to TRBJ2-7; 7 bases fit TRBD2. The germline V gene encodes CDR1 SGHRS and CDR2 YFSETQ. This CDR3 has 15 residues. The V segment lost 5 bases and the J segment 0 bases; nucleotides outside the gene matches: 8. CDR3 sequence reads: CASSLWGGSSYEQYF. The DNA for the CDR3 is TGCGCCAGCAGTTTGTGGGGAGGGTCCTCCTACGAGCAGTACTTC.

This clone was observed a few times. V gene TRBV10-3 combines with J gene TRBJ1-5; D ambiguous. V dropped 6 bases and J dropped 1 base, with 19 bases sitting between them. Germline V gene lookup returns CDR1 ENHRY and CDR2 SYGVKD. This CDR3 region has 17 residues. For the CDR3, the DNA is TGTGCCATCAGGGTCGTTAGTGGGCCTCGCAGCAATCAGCCCCAGCATTTT. It yields the protein CAIRVVSGPRSNQPQHF.

On this clone itself: The same CDR3 also results from other DNA sequences found in this sample. V gene TRBV7-3 combines with J gene TRBJ2-2; 10 nucleotides line up with TRBD2. The CDR3 is 18 residues long. Germline V CDR1 and CDR2: SGHTA, FQGTGA. After removal of 5 bases from V and 1 base from J, the junction contained 10 bases not matched to a gene. In nucleotides, the CDR3 is TGTGCCAGCAGCCCGACCTGGCTAGCGGGGGTGAACACCGGGGAGCTGTTTTTT. Encoded protein: CASSPTWLAGVNTGELFF.

This sequence joins TRBV30 and TRBJ1-6; D remains unclear. CDR3 length equals 11 residues. CDR1 and CDR2 from the germline V gene are GTSNPN and SVGIG (reference sequence). Trimming cost V 4 bases and J 14 bases, with 12 bases left between them. CDR3 region: CAWKEGTTLHF. DNA for the CDR3: TGTGCCTGGAAAGAGGGTACGACCCTCCACTTT.

The V and J genes are TRBV6-5 and TRBJ1-2; possible D gene TRBD1, 5 bases. V lost 2 bases to trimming and J lost 4 bases, with 11 bases between them. Germline V gives CDR1 MNHEY, CDR2 SVGAGI. The CDR3 is 14 amino acids. The CDR3 DNA is TGTGCCAGCAGTTACGACCAGGGAACCTATGGCTACACCTTC. Amino acid sequence: CASSYDQGTYGYTF.

The chain recombines TRBV5-5 with TRBJ1-2; 9 bases are shared with TRBD1. The CDR3 spans 14 residues. CDR1 SGHKS and CDR2 YYEKEE come from the germline V gene (reference sequence). V dropped 4 bases and J dropped 9; count of bases not matched to a gene: 10. CDR3: CASSLRTGGVSYTF. As DNA, the CDR3 is TGTGCCAGCAGCCTGCGTACAGGGGGCGTAAGCTACACCTTC.

The genes are TRBV2 and TRBJ1-4; weak D call: TRBD1 (5 bases). Germline lookup yields CDR1 SNHLY and CDR2 FYNNEI. V was shortened by 8 bases and J by 3 bases, with 13 bases between the two germline ends. This CDR3 is 14 amino acids long. CDR3 bases: TGTGCCAGCGGGCTCGTGGGGCCTAATGAAAAACTGTTTTTT. It specifies CASGLVGPNEKLFF.

This chain links TRBV2 with TRBJ1-2; D may be TRBD1 (5 bases). There are 13 residues in the CDR3. The germline V and J ends were trimmed by 7 bases and 2 bases, with 11 bases remaining between them. Germline loops: CDR1 SNHLY, CDR2 FYNNEI. The CDR3 region is CASTGEKNYGYTF. Here the CDR3 DNA reads TGTGCCAGCACGGGGGAGAAGAACTATGGCTACACCTTC. Looking up the rest from reference TRBV2 and TRBJ1-2 gives the full variable domain: EPEVTQTPSHQVTQMGQEVILRCVPISNHLYFYWYRQILGQKVEFLVSFYNNEISEKSEIFDDQFSVERPDGSNFTLKIRSTKLEDSAMYFCASTGEKNYGYTFGSGTRLTVV.

The rearrangement uses TRBV21-1 and TRBJ2-6; TRBD1, as called in the table, went unchecked against the DNA. TRBV21-1 is labeled a pseudogene. The length of the CDR3 is 18 residues. CDR3 coding DNA: TGTGCCAGCAGCAAAGGACAGGGAAAAACCCCTGGGGCCAACGTCCTGACTTTC. This translates into CASSKGQGKTPGANVLTF.

In this sample, this clone turned up once. CDR3 nucleotides: TGTGCCAGCAGCGCCTCTACAGGGAACACCGGGGAGCTGTTTTTT. Its protein product is CASSASTGNTGELFF. This chain links TRBV9 with TRBJ2-2, with TRBD1 as a possible D gene (5 bases). Germline loops: CDR1 SGDLS, CDR2 YYNGEE. Trimming cost V 3 bases and J 1 base, with 10 bases left between them. The CDR3 has 15 amino acids.

The rearrangement uses TRBV25-1 and TRBJ2-7, with 8 bases matching TRBD2. Looked up from germline, CDR1 is MGHDK and CDR2 is SYGVNS. CDR3 length: 15 amino acids. The V and J ends lost 1 base and 2 bases, in that order; junction bases with no gene match: 4. CDR3 in DNA: TGTGCCAGCAGTGAATTGGGCGGGGGGCCCTACGAGCAGTACTTC. Translating it yields CASSELGGGPYEQYF.

The rearrangement joins TRBV10-3 to TRBJ2-3, with 10 nucleotides matching TRBD2. The ends lost 2 bases at V and 2 bases at J; junction bases unmatched: 1. Germline loops: CDR1 ENHRY, CDR2 SYGVKD. The CDR3 has 15 amino acids. The CDR3 reads CAISELAGDTDTQYF. The DNA for the CDR3 is TGTGCCATCAGTGAGCTAGCGGGGGACACAGATACGCAGTATTTT.

This chain joins TRBV27 and TRBJ1-1; D perhaps matches TRBD1 (6 bases). This CDR3 is 13 amino acids long. CDR1 and CDR2 (germline): MNHEY, SMNVEV (reference sequence). V lost 8 bases to trimming and J lost 8 bases, with 18 bases between them. The CDR3 DNA reads as TGTGCCAGCCGTCGGACAGCGAACCTGGAAGCTTTCTTT. Translation gives CASRRTANLEAFF.

The chain employs TRBV3-1 (or the pseudogene TRBV3-2) and TRBJ1-2, with TRBD1 matching over 12 bases. The junction had 5 bases not matched to a gene; V was cut back by 6 bases and J by 6 bases. This CDR3 is built from 14 residues. Germline loops: CDR1 LGHDT, CDR2 YNNKEL (reference sequence). This chain's CDR3 is CASSPGQGADGYTF. The CDR3 DNA follows: TGTGCCAGCAGTCCGGGACAGGGGGCGGATGGCTACACCTTC.

V and J are TRBV6-5 and TRBJ1-2; 11 bases line up with TRBD1. The CDR3 length is 15 residues. The V segment lost 8 bases and the J segment 6 bases; nucleotides outside the gene matches: 11. The germline gives CDR1 MNHEY, CDR2 SVGAGI. CDR3 amino acids: CASALYRDRGNGYTF. The CDR3 nucleotides are TGTGCCAGCGCCCTGTACCGGGACAGGGGGAATGGCTACACCTTC.

CDR3: CASSSGTINTGELFF. As DNA, the CDR3 is TGTGCCAGCAGCTCCGGGACAATCAACACCGGGGAGCTGTTTTTT. The chain uses TRBV5-4 and TRBJ2-2; TRBD1 might be the D (6 bases). The germline gives CDR1 SGHNT, CDR2 YYREEE (reference sequence). Trimming left V 3 bases short and J 2 bases short, with 11 bases between. The CDR3 runs to 15 residues.

This clone came up a few times. The chain employs TRBV5-1 and TRBJ2-5; a possible D gene is TRBD2 (6 bases). The CDR3 spans 16 residues. CDR1 and CDR2 from the germline V gene are SGHRS and YFSETQ. V lost 0 bases, J lost 1 base, and 13 bases lay in between. This CDR3 is CASSLGSSVGQETQYF. In DNA, the CDR3 is TGCGCCAGCAGCTTGGGGTCTAGCGTGGGCCAAGAGACCCAGTACTTC.

For this clone: Germline and junction disagree at one end, which may indicate a read error. J is TRBJ1-6 and V is TRBV6-1; D unresolved. The CDR3 has 12 residues. Germline CDR1 and CDR2: MNHNS and SASEGT. The CDR3 nucleotides are TGTGCCAGCGGTGAACCCCCCATGCCCCTCCACTTT. It codes for CASGEPPMPLHF.

This chain connects TRBV27 to TRBJ1-6; no reliable D call. V was clipped by 0 bases and J by 6 bases, with 15 bases between them. From germline, CDR1 is MNHEY and CDR2 SMNVEV (reference sequence). The CDR3 is made up of 17 amino acids. The CDR3 loop is CASSLSTHLVPNSPLHF. The CDR3 bases are TGTGCCAGCAGTTTATCAACCCACCTAGTCCCTAATTCACCCCTCCACTTT.

The V gene is TRBV18, the J gene TRBJ1-2; TRBD1 matches 7 bases. The ends lost 5 bases at V and 8 bases at J; junction bases unmatched: 2. Germline CDR1 is KGHSH and CDR2 is LQKENI. CDR3 size: 11 residues. Here the CDR3 reads CASSDRVGYTF. CDR3 DNA sequence: TGTGCCAGCTCAGACAGGGTGGGCTACACCTTC.

The chain couples TRBV3-1 (or the pseudogene TRBV3-2) to TRBJ2-5; 8 bases agree with TRBD2. This CDR3 region has 15 residues. Trimming removed 4 bases from V and 2 bases from J; junction bases left unmatched: 6. Germline values: CDR1 LGHDT, CDR2 YNNKEL (reference sequence). CDR3 sequence reads: CASSRSGGRQETQYF. In DNA form, the CDR3 reads TGTGCCAGCAGCCGAAGCGGGGGCCGACAAGAGACCCAGTACTTC.

The chain joins TRBV28 to TRBJ1-1; 11 nucleotides match TRBD1. V gave up 3 bases and J gave up 4 bases; unmatched junction bases: 4. This CDR3 has 15 residues. Germline CDR1 reads MDHEN; CDR2 reads SYDVKM. The CDR3 here is CASSFTGQGATEAFF. CDR3 coding DNA: TGTGCCAGCAGTTTCACAGGACAGGGGGCCACTGAAGCTTTCTTT.

The rearrangement uses TRBV6-5 and TRBJ1-4; the D is unclear. The germline V gene has CDR1 MNHEY and CDR2 SVGAGI. The CDR3 extends over 12 amino acids. The V end was cut by 7 bases, the J end by 6 bases, with 9 bases between. The CDR3 protein is CASKRADEKLFF. DNA for the CDR3: TGTGCCAGCAAGAGGGCAGATGAAAAACTGTTTTTT.

This clone was detected only once. The gene calls are TRBV30 and TRBJ2-2; D possibly corresponds to TRBD2 (6 bases). The CDR3 loop spans 15 amino acids. V was clipped by 7 bases and J by 7 bases, with 22 bases between them. In germline, CDR1 is GTSNPN, CDR2 SVGIG (reference sequence). CDR3 coding DNA: TGTGCCTACCCCCGGGGGTTTGTTGAGCTCGGGGAGCTGTTTTTT. Encoded protein: CAYPRGFVELGELFF.

The genes are TRBV29-1 and TRBJ2-5, with D unresolved. Trimming cost V 4 bases and J 2 bases, with 8 bases left between them. The CDR3 has 12 amino acids. Looked up from germline, CDR1 is SQVTM and CDR2 is ANQGSEA. Here the CDR3 reads CSVARGQETQYF. In nucleotides, the CDR3 is TGCAGCGTTGCTAGAGGACAAGAGACCCAGTACTTC. Using reference TRBV29-1 and TRBJ2-5 for the parts outside the CDR3, the full variable domain is SAVISQKPSRDICQRGTSLTIQCQVDSQVTMMFWYRQQPGQSLTLIATANQGSEATYESGFVIDKFPISRPNLTFSTLTVSNMSPEDSSIYLCSVARGQETQYFGPGTRLLVL.